The 31 T cell receptor beta chains in this list originate from one sample, sequenced in a study of molecular identifiers for immune sequencing clone quantification. TCRdb analysed the PCR reads with MiXCR anew, one entry per CDR3 protein. Seen here are hundreds of thousands of distinct CDR3 sequences, roughly 23% observed once, and the top ten hold about 0.84%. Material: naive CD8+ T cells from blood, with Jurkat cell RNA spiked in. Subset described: FACS-sorted CD8+CD4-CCR7+CD45RA+ naive T cells. The source of these receptors is a human donor in good health. Some libraries in this study had Jurkat cell RNA spiked in.

In its sample, this clonotype was seen many times. This chain links TRBV6-2 or TRBV6-3 with TRBJ1-1; D gene ambiguous. This CDR3 is built from 14 residues. The ends were cut back, 6 bases at V and 0 bases at J, with 11 bases in the middle. From germline, CDR1 is MNHEY and CDR2 SVGEGT. CDR3 in amino acids: CASSPYPVNTEAFF. CDR3 nucleotide sequence: TGTGCCAGCAGCCCCTATCCAGTGAACACTGAAGCTTTCTTT.

CDR3 DNA sequence: TGTGCCAGCACAACCGAGTGGGGTTACAATGAGCAGTTCTTC. This translates into CASTTEWGYNEQFF. This rearrangement joins TRBV7-9 to TRBJ2-1; D gene unclear. This CDR3 has 14 residues. Deletions cut 7 bases from V and 4 bases from J, with 14 bases between. Germline CDR1 and CDR2: SEHNR and FQNEAQ (reference sequence).

This clonotype was picked up a small number of times. V usage is TRBV28 and J usage is TRBJ2-2, with D perhaps being TRBD1 or TRBD2 (5 bases each). The CDR3 is 12 amino acids. Germline CDR1 reads MDHEN; CDR2 reads SYDVKM. V was cut by 7 bases and J by 6 bases, with 9 bases left in between. This CDR3 reads CASKWGPGELFF. The CDR3 region has the DNA TGTGCCAGCAAGTGGGGACCCGGGGAGCTGTTTTTT.

The V gene is TRBV4-3, the J gene TRBJ2-7; 9 nucleotides match TRBD1. The CDR3 is 16 amino acids. V trimming: 1 base; J trimming: 4 bases; junction bases outside the gene matches: 8. The germline V gene encodes CDR1 LGHNA and CDR2 YSLEER. The CDR3 DNA is TGCGCCAGCAGCCAAGTGGGACAGGGACCTCAATACGAGCAGTACTTC. As protein: CASSQVGQGPQYEQYF.

Ten or more counts support this clonotype. CDR3 amino acids: CSARGEGRQPQHF. The CDR3 DNA is TGCAGTGCTAGAGGGGAGGGGCGGCAGCCCCAGCATTTT. The rearrangement joins TRBV20-1 to TRBJ1-5, with TRBD1 as a possible D gene (5 bases). V lost 1 base and J lost 7, with 11 bases in between. Germline loops: CDR1 DFQATT, CDR2 SNEGSKA (reference sequence). The CDR3 covers 13 residues.

This clonotype was picked up many times. The V gene is TRBV7-9, the J gene TRBJ2-2; 8 bases fit TRBD2. This CDR3 region has 17 residues. The J segment lost 7 bases and the V segment lost 5 bases, leaving 15 bases of the junction unmatched. CDR1 is SEHNR and CDR2 is FQNEAQ in the germline V gene (reference sequence). CDR3 bases: TGTGCCAGCAGCGAAATCCTAGCCGGGAGGGCCCACGGGGAGCTGTTTTTT. This codes for CASSEILAGRAHGELFF.

The chain couples TRBV7-9 to TRBJ1-2; the match to TRBD1 covers 7 bases. Germline V gene data show CDR1 as SEHNR and CDR2 as FQNEAQ (reference sequence). V lost 4 bases to trimming and J lost 3 bases; unmatched junction nucleotides: 14. The CDR3 contains 17 residues. The CDR3 spells CASSSPTGRHPYYGYTF. The CDR3 bases are TGTGCCAGCAGCTCGCCGACAGGGAGGCATCCTTACTATGGCTACACCTTC.

The table lists this clonotype with many counts. The V call is TRBV20-1, the J call TRBJ2-7, with D tentatively TRBD1 (5 bases). The V gene's germline CDR1 is DFQATT and CDR2 SNEGSKA (reference sequence). With 2 bases removed from V and 1 base from J, the gap between germline ends came to 9 bases. The CDR3 covers 13 residues. CDR3: CSARRDRSYEQYF. DNA for the CDR3: TGCAGTGCTAGAAGAGACAGATCCTACGAGCAGTACTTC.

The chain combines TRBV30 with TRBJ2-3; a weak D match, TRBD2 (5 bases). The CDR3 extends over 13 amino acids. V dropped 4 bases and J dropped 0 bases, with 8 bases sitting between them. CDR1 GTSNPN and CDR2 SVGIG come from the germline V gene (reference sequence). Written as DNA, the CDR3 is TGTGCCTGGAACGGAGGAAGCACAGATACGCAGTATTTT. Protein product: CAWNGGSTDTQYF. Full variable domain (remainder filled in from reference TRBV30 and TRBJ2-3): SQTIHQWPATLVQPVGSPLSLECTVEGTSNPNLYWYRQAAGRGLQLLFYSVGIGQISSEVPQNLSASRPQDRQFILSSKKLLLSDSGFYLCAWNGGSTDTQYFGPGTRLTVL.

To note about this clonotype: Just one base apart from a much larger clone, this may be a read error. As the CDR3 is not closed by the conserved phenylalanine or tryptophan, this likely results from a read error. This chain uses TRBV5-6 with TRBJ1-1; D is undetermined. CDR3 size: 14 residues. Between the trimmed V and J ends, which lost 4 bases and 0 bases, there was a span of 10 bases. Germline V gene sequence: CDR1 SGHDT, CDR2 YYEEEE. DNA of the CDR3: TGTGCCAGCAGCCTCCCCGAATTGAACACTGAAGCTTTCCTT. Protein product: CASSLPELNTEAFL.

Note on this clonotype: One base away lies a much larger clone, so this may be a sequencing read error. It is likely a read error, because the conserved phenylalanine at the end of the CDR3 is missing. The rearrangement joins TRBV4-3 to TRBJ2-5; D gene uncertain. The CDR3 loop spans 16 amino acids. In germline, CDR1 is LGHNA, CDR2 YSLEER. Trimming stripped 0 bases from V and 4 bases from J, with 15 bases between. The CDR3: CASSQDPPGLGETQYL. CDR3 nucleotides: TGCGCCAGCAGCCAAGATCCCCCGGGCCTAGGAGAGACCCAGTACTTA.

This clonotype showed up just once. The genes are TRBV11-2 and TRBJ2-7, with D possibly being TRBD2 (7 bases). The ends were cut back, 5 bases at V and 3 bases at J, with 20 bases in the middle. The germline gives CDR1 SGHAT, CDR2 FQNNGV. The CDR3 extends over 16 amino acids. The CDR3 DNA is TGTGCCAGCAGCCGCCCGGAGGGGGAGGGCCTCTACGAGCAGTACTTC. It translates to CASSRPEGEGLYEQYF.

As concerns this clonotype: This clone may be a read error of a much larger clone one base away. The gene calls are TRBV28 and TRBJ2-3, with TRBD2 identical over 8 bases. Losses at the gene ends were 3 bases for V and 0 bases for J; bases not matched to a gene: 8. The CDR3 runs to 17 residues. Germline V gene sequence: CDR1 MDHEN, CDR2 SYDVKM. The CDR3 bases are TGTGCCAGCAGTTTTAGCGGGAATGACATTAGCACAGATACGCAGTATTTT. Its protein product is CASSFSGNDISTDTQYF.

On this clonotype: A read error is possible here, since a much larger clone lies one base away. The CDR3 end shows no conserved phenylalanine or tryptophan, and so a read error is likely. The rearrangement joins TRBV28 to TRBJ1-5; D possibly corresponds to TRBD1 (6 bases). V lost 2 bases to trimming and J lost 9 bases, with 14 bases between them. The CDR3 extends over 14 amino acids. CDR1 and CDR2 from the germline V gene are MDHEN and SYDVKM. The CDR3 sequence is CASSLRGASGPQHL. The DNA for the CDR3 is TGTGCCAGCAGTTTAAGGGGGGCCAGCGGGCCCCAGCATCTT.

The J gene is TRBJ2-7, the V gene TRBV6-1; D not certain. CDR1 MNHNS and CDR2 SASEGT come from the germline V gene. The V gene lost 1 base and the J gene lost 3 bases, with 13 bases spanning the gap. The CDR3 length is 15 residues. The CDR3 sequence: CASSEEVTFFYEQYF. The DNA of the CDR3 is TGTGCCAGCAGTGAAGAGGTGACATTCTTCTACGAGCAGTACTTC.

This clonotype occurred many times. This chain uses TRBV4-2 with TRBJ2-7; 7 bases fit TRBD2. Trimming cost V 3 bases and J 0 bases; bases outside gene matches: 8. Germline CDR1 reads LGHNA; CDR2 reads YNFKEQ. The CDR3 sequence is 16 residues long. CDR3 amino acids: CASSQDLAETSYEQYF. DNA for the CDR3: TGTGCCAGCAGCCAGGATCTAGCGGAGACCTCCTACGAGCAGTACTTC.

This clonotype came up many times. The gene calls are TRBV3-1 and TRBJ2-7; 12 positions match TRBD1. Germline CDR1 is LGHDT and CDR2 is YNNKEL (reference sequence). V was pared by 3 bases and J by 4 bases, with 4 bases of the junction left unmatched. The CDR3 length is 15 residues. CDR3 sequence (DNA): TGTGCCAGCAGCCATGGGACAGGGGGCGCGTACGAGCAGTACTTC. Protein sequence: CASSHGTGGAYEQYF.

This clonotype has at least ten counts. The chain employs TRBV5-4 and TRBJ1-1; no clear D gene. V was cut by 2 bases and J by 7 bases, with 6 bases left in between. Germline CDR1 is SGHNT and CDR2 is YYREEE (reference sequence). The CDR3 has 11 residues. The CDR3 DNA sequence: TGTGCCAGCAGCTTAGGAAATGAAGCTTTCTTT. Amino acids: CASSLGNEAFF.

The table lists this clonotype with a few counts. The rearrangement uses TRBV7-9 and TRBJ2-1, with 8 bases matching TRBD2. The CDR3 consists of 18 residues. With V trimmed by 5 bases and J by 3 bases, 15 bases remained unmatched. Germline CDR1 SEHNR, CDR2 FQNEAQ (reference sequence). CDR3 nucleotide sequence: TGTGCCAGCAGCCCACGTAGCGGGAACATGGATTTCTACAATGAGCAGTTCTTC. It codes for CASSPRSGNMDFYNEQFF.

The chain joins TRBV20-1 to TRBJ1-2; D unclear. The CDR3 extends over 13 amino acids. V lost 5 bases and J 4 bases, leaving 14 bases between the germline ends. The germline V gene encodes CDR1 DFQATT and CDR2 SNEGSKA (reference sequence). The DNA for the CDR3 is TGCAGTGCTGGCTCCAGCTACGGCTATGGCTACACCTTC. It yields the protein CSAGSSYGYGYTF.

V usage is TRBV7-8 and J usage is TRBJ2-7, with no clear D. V lost 1 base and J 2 bases, leaving 12 bases between the germline ends. The germline CDR1 and CDR2 sequences are SGHVS and FQNEAQ. CDR3 length: 15 residues. CDR3 in DNA: TGTGCCAGCAGCTTAGGGGTAGGGCCGACCTACGAGCAGTACTTC. Translated: CASSLGVGPTYEQYF.

In this sample, this clonotype turned up many times. The chain has TRBV4-3 and TRBJ2-5, with a tentative D call TRBD2 (5 bases). The CDR3 runs to 15 residues. V dropped 1 base and J dropped 4 bases, with 13 bases sitting between them. The germline V gene has CDR1 LGHNA and CDR2 YSLEER. CDR3 protein: CASSQVATSVETQYF. The DNA for the CDR3 is TGCGCCAGCAGCCAAGTAGCTACTAGTGTAGAGACCCAGTACTTC.

The CDR3 loop reads CASSATRPGINNEQFF. CDR3 in DNA: TGTGCCAGCAGCGCGACCAGGCCAGGGATCAACAATGAGCAGTTCTTC. V usage is TRBV7-9 and J usage is TRBJ2-1; weak D call: TRBD1 (5 bases). The CDR3 spans 16 residues. V was clipped by 5 bases and J by 5 bases, with 19 bases between them. The germline V gene encodes CDR1 SEHNR and CDR2 FQNEAQ (reference sequence).

Many counts were recorded for this clonotype. An end of the junction does not agree with germline; a read error may underlie this. DNA for the CDR3: TGTGCCAGCAGTCTAGCCCGGACAGACGAGCAGTACTTC. As protein: CASSLARTDEQYF. The chain employs TRBV12-3 or TRBV12-4 and TRBJ2-7; maybe TRBD1 (6 bases). The CDR3 loop spans 13 amino acids.

In this sample, this clonotype turned up many times. The V and J genes are TRBV28 and TRBJ2-4, with 8 bases identical to TRBD1. The CDR3 totals 13 residues. The V gene's germline CDR1 is MDHEN and CDR2 SYDVKM. The CDR3 nucleotides are TGTGCAGTCACGGAGGGACAGGTGAACATTCAGTACTTC. Encoded protein: CAVTEGQVNIQYF.

This clonotype was observed at least ten times. This sequence joins TRBV10-3 and TRBJ2-7; TRBD2 matches 9 bases. The CDR3 is made up of 18 amino acids. Germline V lookup: CDR1 ENHRY, CDR2 SYGVKD. V lost 2 bases to trimming and J lost 2 bases; unmatched junction nucleotides: 13. This CDR3 reads CAISELPLRAGGPYEQYF. The CDR3 coding sequence is TGTGCCATCAGTGAGCTCCCTCTCCGGGCGGGAGGGCCCTACGAGCAGTACTTC.

Here the CDR3 DNA reads TGTGCCAGCAGCTTGACAGGGCCGCCATACGAGCAGTACTTC. It yields the protein CASSLTGPPYEQYF. This chain uses TRBV7-6 with TRBJ2-7, with TRBD1 matching over 7 bases. Trimming took 3 bases from V and 4 from J; bases not matched to a gene: 6. Germline V CDR1 and CDR2: SGHVS, FNYEAQ. This CDR3 has 14 residues. The entire variable domain, with the rest obtained from reference TRBV7-6 and TRBJ2-7, is as follows: GAGVSQSPRYKVTKRGQDVALRCDPISGHVSLYWYRQALGQGPEFLTYFNYEAQQDKSGLPNDRFSAERPEGSISTLTIQRTEQRDSAMYRCASSLTGPPYEQYFGPGTRLTVT.

This clonotype has at least ten counts. The chain carries TRBV27 and TRBJ1-1; the D is unclear. CDR3 length: 14 residues. Germline values: CDR1 MNHEY, CDR2 SMNVEV (reference sequence). The V end was cut by 2 bases, the J end by 2 bases, with 9 bases between. CDR3 bases: TGTGCCAGCAGTTTAAGCCCGAGCAACACTGAAGCTTTCTTT. It yields the protein CASSLSPSNTEAFF.

V gene TRBV2 combines with J gene TRBJ1-6; no definite D call. This CDR3 is built from 14 residues. Deletions cut 3 bases from V and 9 bases from J, with 12 bases between. Per germline, CDR1 SNHLY and CDR2 FYNNEI. The CDR3 DNA reads TGTGCCAGCAGTGACAGAACAGCTGGTTCACCCCTCCACTTT. It codes for CASSDRTAGSPLHF.

Turning to this clonotype: With a much larger clone just one base away, this may be a read error. The V call is TRBV13, the J call TRBJ2-3; 8 bases agree with TRBD2. The germline V gene encodes CDR1 PRHDT and CDR2 FYEKMQ (reference sequence). The CDR3 sequence is 19 residues long. The DNA for the CDR3 is TGTGCCAGCAGCTTAAAGGGGATCGGGGGGACTAGTAGCACAGATACGCCGTATTTT. It yields the protein CASSLKGIGGTSSTDTPYF.

This chain joins TRBV27 and TRBJ2-4; D is possibly TRBD1 (6 bases). This CDR3 spans 14 amino acids. The V end lost 2 bases, the J end lost 7 bases, and 12 bases lay between the germline ends. Germline V gives CDR1 MNHEY, CDR2 SMNVEV (reference sequence). CDR3 coding DNA: TGTGCCAGCAGTTTAGTGGGGGCACCCAACATTCAGTACTTC. Encoded protein: CASSLVGAPNIQYF.